A selection of T cell receptor beta chains follows, all from one sample in a study of cytomegalovirus exposure and HLA in healthy donors. TCRdb's copy holds only in-frame clones and misses some; the assay was immunoSEQ multiplex PCR. This table has some 250,000 clones, roughly 80% appearing once. Sequenced: PBMCs. These receptors all stem from a woman aged 35 to 49 in good health and CMV-seropositive. Both conserved end residues are part of each CDR3. Each record gives: clone size, J gene, V gene, D gene, CDR3 protein, CDR3 DNA. D genes are given only for firm matches. Expanded clones get a size class; other rows say once, few or many, or leave the size out.

clone_size: -
j_call: TRBJ2-7
v_call: TRBV7-8
d_call: -
cdr3_aa: CASSLGRYEQYF
cdr3_nt: TGTGCCAGCAGCTTAGGCCGGTACGAGCAGTACTTC

clone_size: -
j_call: TRBJ2-7
v_call: TRBV19
d_call: TRBD1
cdr3_aa: CASRAGGSYEQYF
cdr3_nt: TGTGCCAGTAGGGCAGGGGGCTCCTACGAGCAGTACTTC

clone_size: -
j_call: TRBJ2-7
v_call: TRBV6-1
d_call: TRBD2
cdr3_aa: CASRASGGLINEQYF
cdr3_nt: TGTGCCAGCAGAGCTAGCGGGGGGCTAATCAACGAGCAGTACTTC

clone_size: -
j_call: TRBJ1-5
v_call: TRBV29-1
d_call: -
cdr3_aa: CSVARGTDQPQHF
cdr3_nt: TGCAGCGTTGCGCGCGGGACGGATCAGCCCCAGCATTTT

clone_size: few
j_call: TRBJ1-2
v_call: TRBV5-1
d_call: -
cdr3_aa: CASSLVEGPQRNGYTF
cdr3_nt: TGCGCCAGCAGCTTGGTCGAGGGCCCCCAGAGAAATGGCTACACCTTC

clone_size: -
j_call: TRBJ2-7
v_call: TRBV29-1
d_call: TRBD1
cdr3_aa: CSVSGTGLWEQYF
cdr3_nt: TGCAGCGTTTCCGGGACAGGGCTCTGGGAGCAGTACTTC

clone_size: -
j_call: TRBJ2-1
v_call: TRBV11-3
d_call: -
cdr3_aa: CASIPHAGIYNEQFF
cdr3_nt: TGTGCCAGCATCCCACACGCGGGGATCTACAATGAGCAGTTCTTC

clone_size: -
j_call: TRBJ1-2
v_call: TRBV15
d_call: TRBD1
cdr3_aa: CATSRDVDRDYGYTF
cdr3_nt: TGTGCCACCAGCAGAGATGTAGACAGGGACTATGGCTACACCTTC

clone_size: -
j_call: TRBJ2-3
v_call: TRBV4-2
d_call: TRBD2
cdr3_aa: CASSHVTHSTSGGTDTQYF
cdr3_nt: TGTGCCAGCAGCCATGTAACTCACTCGACTAGCGGGGGAACAGATACGCAGTATTTT

clone_size: few
j_call: TRBJ1-1
v_call: TRBV4-2
d_call: TRBD1
cdr3_aa: CASSPSPGQGKETEAFF
cdr3_nt: TGTGCCAGCAGCCCTTCCCCGGGACAGGGGAAGGAAACTGAAGCTTTCTTT

clone_size: few
j_call: TRBJ2-1
v_call: TRBV4-1
d_call: TRBD2
cdr3_aa: CASSQGSERGPNEQFF
cdr3_nt: TGCGCCAGCAGCCAAGGAAGTGAGCGGGGGCCCAATGAGCAGTTCTTC

clone_size: once
j_call: TRBJ1-1
v_call: TRBV7-9
d_call: -
cdr3_aa: CASSPYGTTMNTEAFF
cdr3_nt: TGTGCCAGCAGCCCATATGGTACAACCATGAACACTGAAGCTTTCTTT

clone_size: -
j_call: TRBJ2-7
v_call: TRBV9
d_call: TRBD2
cdr3_aa: CASSVEASGTPYEQYF
cdr3_nt: TGTGCCAGCAGCGTAGAGGCTAGCGGGACGCCCTACGAGCAGTACTTC

clone_size: few
j_call: TRBJ2-7
v_call: TRBV5-6
d_call: -
cdr3_aa: CASSLGLHSYEQYF
cdr3_nt: TGTGCCAGCAGCTTGGGACTGCACTCCTACGAGCAGTACTTC

clone_size: -
j_call: TRBJ1-5
v_call: TRBV2
d_call: -
cdr3_aa: CASSLRSGMGQPQHF
cdr3_nt: TGTGCCAGCAGCTTAAGGTCGGGGATGGGTCAGCCCCAGCATTTT

clone_size: -
j_call: TRBJ2-2
v_call: TRBV6-5
d_call: TRBD1
cdr3_aa: CASSYSQGAGELFF
cdr3_nt: TGTGCCAGCAGTTACTCCCAGGGGGCCGGGGAGCTGTTTTTT

clone_size: -
j_call: TRBJ2-6
v_call: TRBV27
d_call: -
cdr3_aa: CASSPTPGANVLTF
cdr3_nt: TGTGCCAGCAGTCCAACACCTGGGGCCAACGTCCTGACTTTC

clone_size: -
j_call: TRBJ1-1
v_call: TRBV6-5
d_call: TRBD1
cdr3_aa: CASSYSTGARNTEAFF
cdr3_nt: TGTGCCAGCAGTTACTCGACAGGGGCGCGGAACACTGAAGCTTTCTTT

clone_size: -
j_call: TRBJ1-1
v_call: TRBV7-9
d_call: -
cdr3_aa: CASRSPGGKNTEAFF
cdr3_nt: TGTGCCAGCCGTTCGCCGGGGGGAAAGAACACTGAAGCTTTCTTT

clone_size: -
j_call: TRBJ2-5
v_call: TRBV5-4
d_call: TRBD2
cdr3_aa: CASSLRGGLETQYF
cdr3_nt: TGTGCCAGCAGCTTGCGGGGGGGCTTAGAGACCCAGTACTTC

clone_size: -
j_call: TRBJ1-3
v_call: TRBV30
d_call: TRBD1
cdr3_aa: CAWSPAPGTGNTIYF
cdr3_nt: TGTGCCTGGAGTCCCGCCCCCGGGACAGGGAACACCATATATTTT

clone_size: -
j_call: TRBJ1-2
v_call: TRBV29-1
d_call: -
cdr3_aa: CSVLAADGYTF
cdr3_nt: TGCAGCGTCCTGGCAGCGGATGGCTACACCTTC

clone_size: once
j_call: TRBJ2-2
v_call: TRBV7-3
d_call: -
cdr3_aa: CASSLRRGGDLYTGELFF
cdr3_nt: TGTGCCAGCAGCCTCCGCCGTGGGGGCGACCTCTACACCGGGGAGCTGTTTTTT

clone_size: -
j_call: TRBJ2-5
v_call: TRBV5-6
d_call: TRBD2
cdr3_aa: CASSLTASGKETQYF
cdr3_nt: TGTGCCAGCAGCTTGACGGCTAGCGGAAAAGAGACCCAGTACTTC

clone_size: -
j_call: TRBJ2-7
v_call: TRBV6-5
d_call: -
cdr3_aa: CASSYSAGSYEQYF
cdr3_nt: TGTGCCAGCAGTTACTCGGCAGGTTCCTACGAGCAGTACTTC

clone_size: -
j_call: TRBJ2-1
v_call: TRBV1
d_call: -
cdr3_aa: CTSSQDTGLAGHNEQFF
cdr3_nt: TGCACCAGCAGCCAAGACACGGGACTAGCGGGCCACAATGAGCAGTTCTTC

clone_size: -
j_call: TRBJ1-1
v_call: TRBV18
d_call: -
cdr3_aa: CASSPNPVSDIEAFF
cdr3_nt: TGTGCCAGCTCACCAAATCCTGTGTCTGACATTGAAGCTTTCTTT

clone_size: -
j_call: TRBJ2-3
v_call: TRBV18
d_call: -
cdr3_aa: CASSPQQVSTDTQYF
cdr3_nt: TGTGCCAGCTCACCACAGCAAGTTAGCACAGATACGCAGTATTTT

clone_size: -
j_call: TRBJ2-1
v_call: TRBV25-1
d_call: TRBD2
cdr3_aa: CASSGGLAGGKNEQFF
cdr3_nt: TGTGCCAGCAGTGGAGGACTAGCGGGGGGGAAAAATGAGCAGTTCTTC

clone_size: -
j_call: TRBJ2-7
v_call: TRBV9
d_call: TRBD2
cdr3_aa: CASSPLAGGDSYEQYF
cdr3_nt: TGTGCCAGCAGCCCACTAGCGGGAGGAGACTCCTACGAGCAGTACTTC

clone_size: few
j_call: TRBJ1-2
v_call: TRBV29-1
d_call: -
cdr3_aa: CSVEVREGGGYTF
cdr3_nt: TGCAGCGTTGAGGTCAGGGAGGGGGGCGGCTACACCTTC

clone_size: few
j_call: TRBJ1-1
v_call: TRBV10-3
d_call: -
cdr3_aa: CAIKGNRANTEAFF
cdr3_nt: TGTGCCATCAAGGGGAACAGGGCGAACACTGAAGCTTTCTTT

clone_size: -
j_call: TRBJ1-2
v_call: TRBV7-9
d_call: -
cdr3_aa: CASSPSSYGYTF
cdr3_nt: TGTGCCAGCAGCCCCTCTTCCTATGGCTACACCTTC

clone_size: -
j_call: TRBJ1-1
v_call: TRBV29-1
d_call: TRBD1
cdr3_aa: CSVGDRGRMNTEAFF
cdr3_nt: TGCAGCGTTGGGGACAGGGGCCGCATGAACACTGAAGCTTTCTTT

clone_size: -
j_call: TRBJ2-3
v_call: TRBV9
d_call: TRBD2
cdr3_aa: CASSVEDGRADTQYF
cdr3_nt: TGTGCCAGCAGCGTAGAGGACGGGAGGGCAGATACGCAGTATTTT

clone_size: -
j_call: TRBJ2-3
v_call: TRBV11-2
d_call: -
cdr3_aa: CASSHTSTDTQYF
cdr3_nt: TGTGCCAGCAGCCACACAAGCACAGATACGCAGTATTTT

clone_size: few
j_call: TRBJ2-7
v_call: TRBV5-3
d_call: -
cdr3_aa: CASSQRTGREQYF
cdr3_nt: TGCGCCAGCAGCCAACGTACAGGGCGAGAGCAGTACTTC

clone_size: -
j_call: TRBJ1-1
v_call: TRBV4-2
d_call: TRBD1
cdr3_aa: CASSPWDRGNTEAFF
cdr3_nt: TGTGCCAGCAGCCCCTGGGACAGGGGGAACACTGAAGCTTTCTTT

clone_size: -
j_call: TRBJ1-2
v_call: TRBV5-1
d_call: -
cdr3_aa: CASSLVQAYGYTF
cdr3_nt: TGCGCCAGCAGCTTGGTACAGGCCTATGGCTACACCTTC

clone_size: few
j_call: TRBJ1-5
v_call: TRBV7-2
d_call: -
cdr3_aa: CASSLDGASNQPQHF
cdr3_nt: TGTGCCAGCAGCTTAGACGGAGCGAGCAATCAGCCCCAGCATTTT

clone_size: -
j_call: TRBJ1-1
v_call: TRBV29-1
d_call: TRBD1
cdr3_aa: CSVEEGWGQGEAFF
cdr3_nt: TGCAGCGTTGAAGAGGGGTGGGGACAGGGAGAAGCTTTCTTT

clone_size: -
j_call: TRBJ2-4
v_call: TRBV11-3
d_call: -
cdr3_aa: CASSFSREDIQYF
cdr3_nt: TGTGCCAGCAGCTTCTCCCGAGAGGACATTCAGTACTTC

clone_size: -
j_call: TRBJ1-2
v_call: TRBV6-6
d_call: -
cdr3_aa: CASSPQRQNYGYTF
cdr3_nt: TGTGCCAGCAGCCCCCAGAGACAGAACTATGGCTACACCTTC

clone_size: -
j_call: TRBJ1-5
v_call: TRBV6-6
d_call: -
cdr3_aa: CASRDSNQPQHF
cdr3_nt: TGTGCCAGCCGGGATAGCAATCAGCCCCAGCATTTT

clone_size: -
j_call: TRBJ2-7
v_call: TRBV7-2
d_call: TRBD1
cdr3_aa: CASSLIGQAPSYEQYF
cdr3_nt: TGTGCCAGCAGCCTAATCGGACAGGCACCTTCCTACGAGCAGTACTTC

clone_size: -
j_call: TRBJ2-7
v_call: TRBV10-3
d_call: TRBD1
cdr3_aa: CAIAPGTGVYEQYF
cdr3_nt: TGTGCCATCGCCCCCGGGACAGGGGTCTACGAGCAGTACTTC

clone_size: once
j_call: TRBJ1-2
v_call: TRBV6-5
d_call: -
cdr3_aa: CATILTLQDFMGYTF
cdr3_nt: TGTGCCACCATTCTTACATTACAGGATTTTATGGGCTACACCTTC

clone_size: -
j_call: TRBJ2-3
v_call: TRBV19
d_call: -
cdr3_aa: CASSQQGTDTQYF
cdr3_nt: TGTGCCAGTAGCCAACAGGGCACAGATACGCAGTATTTT

clone_size: -
j_call: TRBJ1-6
v_call: TRBV5-6
d_call: TRBD1
cdr3_aa: CASSYGTGINSPLHF
cdr3_nt: TGTGCCAGCAGCTACGGGACAGGGATTAATTCACCCCTCCACTTT

clone_size: -
j_call: TRBJ1-1
v_call: TRBV6-5
d_call: TRBD1
cdr3_aa: CASMGTGNTEAFF
cdr3_nt: TGTGCCAGCATGGGGACAGGGAACACTGAAGCTTTCTTT

clone_size: few
j_call: TRBJ1-1
v_call: TRBV20-1
d_call: TRBD1
cdr3_aa: CSADRETEAFF
cdr3_nt: TGCAGTGCGGACAGGGAAACTGAAGCTTTCTTT

clone_size: -
j_call: TRBJ2-7
v_call: TRBV11-1
d_call: TRBD1
cdr3_aa: CASSLGTGGYEQYF
cdr3_nt: TGTGCCAGCAGCTTAGGGACAGGGGGCTACGAGCAGTACTTC

clone_size: few
j_call: TRBJ2-5
v_call: TRBV29-1
d_call: -
cdr3_aa: CSVGGQGGETQYF
cdr3_nt: TGCAGCGTTGGTGGGCAGGGGGGAGAGACCCAGTACTTC

clone_size: -
j_call: TRBJ2-1
v_call: TRBV6-5
d_call: -
cdr3_aa: CASQQRVYNEQFF
cdr3_nt: TGTGCCAGCCAACAGCGGGTTTACAATGAGCAGTTCTTC

clone_size: -
j_call: TRBJ1-2
v_call: TRBV7-2
d_call: -
cdr3_aa: CASSFYDMSYGYTF
cdr3_nt: TGTGCCAGCAGCTTTTACGACATGAGCTATGGCTACACCTTC

clone_size: -
j_call: TRBJ2-3
v_call: TRBV2
d_call: TRBD1
cdr3_aa: CASSVRDRGWADTQYF
cdr3_nt: TGTGCCAGCAGTGTCCGGGACAGGGGGTGGGCAGATACGCAGTATTTT

clone_size: -
j_call: TRBJ1-5
v_call: TRBV19
d_call: TRBD1
cdr3_aa: CASSRTTGGSNQPQHF
cdr3_nt: TGTGCCAGTAGTCGGACAACAGGGGGTAGCAATCAGCCCCAGCATTTT

clone_size: -
j_call: TRBJ2-3
v_call: TRBV30
d_call: TRBD2
cdr3_aa: CAWRREGNTDTQYF
cdr3_nt: TGTGCCTGGAGACGGGAGGGGAACACAGATACGCAGTATTTT

clone_size: -
j_call: TRBJ1-6
v_call: TRBV29-1
d_call: -
cdr3_aa: CSVAPHLAAFYNSPLHF
cdr3_nt: TGCAGCGTTGCCCCCCACCTCGCGGCCTTCTATAACTCACCCCTCCACTTT

clone_size: -
j_call: TRBJ2-1
v_call: TRBV5-3
d_call: -
cdr3_aa: CARSFYDRQSSYNEQFF
cdr3_nt: TGTGCCAGAAGCTTCTACGACAGGCAAAGCTCCTACAATGAGCAGTTCTTC